This note documents a single TCR beta chain sequence. The data were obtained in a study of blood T cell repertoires in COVID-19. Study overall: The United States, Italy and Spain provided the acute and convalescent COVID-19 samples. T cells, B-cell-depleted T cells, or PBMCs supplied cDNA or gDNA.

The repertoire was sequenced with immunoSEQ multiplex PCR; TCRdb's copy has only in-frame clones and lacks some. This table holds 200,000 to 250,000 clones, 70% to 90% found once. Sample: peripheral blood. The receptor was derived from a young woman who had recovered from COVID-19.

CDR3 DNA sequence: TGTGCCAGCAGTTTAGGAGCAGGGGCCCTTAGCAATCAGCCCCAGCATTTT. This gives the protein CASSLGAGALSNQPQHF. The V call is TRBV27, the J call TRBJ1-5, with a tentative D call TRBD1 (6 bases). This CDR3 comprises 17 residues. Trimming took off 2 bases at V and 0 bases at J, with 14 bases between the two ends. CDR1 is MNHEY, CDR2 SMNVEV, per germline (reference sequence).